This TCR beta chain was recovered during a study of CD8+ T cells in alopecia areata. The study's findings and limits: One nonresponder leaves baseline CD8+ expansion's link to response uncertain. Many expanded lesional clones persisted during tofacitinib (in both scalp and blood). Expanded CD8+ clones among the top 100, and scalp clonality, were significantly decreased by tofacitinib.

Regarding this clone: Its antigen is still unknown.

This sample's treatment: oral pan-JAK inhibitor, 5-10 mg twice daily. The authors extracted RNA and reverse transcribed it into cDNA as the sequencing template. The table came from immunoSEQ multiplex PCR; TCRdb's copy has only in-frame clones and leaves some out. The top ten hold under 2% of the sample, which has hundreds of thousands of clones, over 45% seen once. The length of the CDR3 is 14 residues. V shed 6 bases and J 5 bases; nucleotides not matched to a gene: 7. The germline CDR1 and CDR2 sequences are SQVTM and ANQGSEA. The chain is built from TRBV29-1 and TRBJ1-1, with 12 bases matching TRBD1. The material was CD4+ T cells sorted from blood, obtained at week 24, from a patient treated with tofacitinib. The TCR sequence derives from a human donor with alopecia areata. CDR3 sequence reads: CSVAGQGARTEAFF. The DNA for the CDR3 is TGCAGCGTCGCGGGACAGGGGGCGCGGACTGAAGCTTTCTTT.